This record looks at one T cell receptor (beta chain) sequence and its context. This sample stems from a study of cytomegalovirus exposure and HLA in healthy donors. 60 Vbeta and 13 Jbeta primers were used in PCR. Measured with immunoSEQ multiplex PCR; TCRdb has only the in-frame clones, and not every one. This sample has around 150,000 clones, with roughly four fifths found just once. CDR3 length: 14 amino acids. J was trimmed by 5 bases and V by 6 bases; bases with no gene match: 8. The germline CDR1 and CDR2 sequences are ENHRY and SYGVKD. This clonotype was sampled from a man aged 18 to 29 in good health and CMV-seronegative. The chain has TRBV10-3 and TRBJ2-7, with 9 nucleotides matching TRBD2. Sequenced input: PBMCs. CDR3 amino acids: CAIRETSGLNEQYF. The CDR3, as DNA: TGTGCCATCAGAGAAACTAGCGGGCTCAACGAGCAGTACTTC.